This T cell receptor (beta chain) was sequenced during a study of long-term antiretroviral therapy in people with HIV. Comment on this clone: The antigen is unknown.

Germline loops: CDR1 SGHTA, CDR2 FQGTGA. The CDR3 is made up of 16 amino acids. V was clipped by 5 bases and J by 6 bases; unmatched bases: 7. Survey level was the resolution at which the v3.0 immunoSEQ assay ran. Here immunoSEQ multiplex PCR was the method, and the copy in TCRdb shows in-frame clones only, minus some. This repertoire shows more than 30,000 clones, roughly three quarters found once; its top ten account for under 4%. Study outcomes and limitations: With ART, diversity went up but was still lower than in transplant donor controls. Older ART regimens may have been in use when blood was drawn between the mid-2000s and the late 2010s. Pre-ART expanded TRB clones stayed dominant throughout, though often decreasing after ART.

The receptor comes from a man younger than 35 with HIV. The rearrangement links TRBV7-3 to TRBJ1-6; 10 nucleotides line up with TRBD1. Here the sequenced sample was unsorted PBMCs, taken 1.9 years after starting antiretroviral therapy. The CDR3 here is CASSQGTGVANSPLHF. Written as DNA, the CDR3 is TGTGCCAGCAGCCAAGGGACAGGGGTAGCTAATTCACCCCTCCACTTT.